These T cell receptor beta chains were read from a single sample in a study of cytomegalovirus exposure and HLA in healthy donors. Produced via immunoSEQ multiplex PCR; TCRdb's table is partial and in-frame only. The table shows over 150,000 clones, with about 80% occurring only once. Sequencing used PBMCs. These receptors originate from a man aged 30-40 years in good health and CMV-seropositive. CDR3s include the opening cysteine and the closing phenylalanine or tryptophan. A D gene is named only where the DNA matches it firmly. The size field is filled for only some rows; it gives once, few, many or a size class.

abundance | d_gene | j_gene | v_gene | CDR3aa | CDR3nt
. | . | TRBJ1-3 | TRBV7-9 | CSSSVTRSAIYF | TGTTCCAGCAGCGTAACACGGAGCGCCATATATTTT
. | . | TRBJ2-7 | TRBV10-2 | CASSESGQSYEQYF | TGCGCCAGCAGTGAGTCGGGACAAAGCTACGAGCAGTACTTC
few | . | TRBJ1-1 | TRBV21-1 | CASIPPGGTEAFF | TGTGCCAGCATCCCTCCGGGGGGCACTGAAGCTTTCTTT
once | TRBD1 | TRBJ1-2 | TRBV5-1 | CASSTDRGVYGYTF | TGCGCCAGCAGCACGGACAGGGGAGTCTATGGCTACACCTTC
. | TRBD1 | TRBJ2-5 | TRBV5-6 | CASNKPVGTGVQETQYF | TGTGCCAGCAACAAACCAGTAGGGACAGGGGTTCAAGAGACCCAGTACTTC
. | TRBD1 | TRBJ1-5 | TRBV5-1 | CASSLQHRGQGGGGSNQPQHF | TGCGCCAGCAGCCTCCAGCACCGGGGACAGGGTGGGGGGGGTAGCAATCAGCCCCAGCATTTT
. | TRBD1 | TRBJ2-7 | TRBV5-4 | CASSEGQGRYEQYF | TGTGCCAGCAGCGAGGGACAGGGGCGCTACGAGCAGTACTTC
. | TRBD2 | TRBJ2-3 | TRBV13 | CASSKEASGDGGTTDTQYF | TGTGCCAGCAGCAAAGAGGCTAGCGGGGACGGGGGTACTACAGATACGCAGTATTTT
. | . | TRBJ2-1 | TRBV10-1 | CASSEQIGSAYNEQFF | TGCGCCAGCAGTGAGCAGATCGGGAGCGCCTACAATGAGCAGTTCTTC
. | TRBD1 | TRBJ2-1 | TRBV28 | CASRIDRATINEQFF | TGTGCCAGCAGGATTGACAGGGCCACTATCAATGAGCAGTTCTTC
. | . | TRBJ2-5 | TRBV9 | CASTPAGQQETQYF | TGTGCCAGCACTCCCGCGGGACAGCAAGAGACCCAGTACTTC
. | . | TRBJ1-1 | TRBV4-1 | CASSQEAGGEAFF | TGCGCCAGCAGCCAAGAAGCGGGAGGTGAAGCTTTCTTT
. | . | TRBJ1-1 | TRBV5-1 | CASSRDVKGEAFF | TGCGCCAGCAGCCGGGATGTAAAGGGTGAAGCTTTCTTT
. | . | TRBJ1-2 | TRBV9 | CASSATVGFIHVYTF | TGTGCCAGCAGCGCGACAGTTGGATTTATCCATGTTTACACCTTC
. | . | TRBJ2-7 | TRBV7-2 | CASSLSGWESSLVEQYF | TGTGCCAGCAGCTTATCTGGGTGGGAGTCCTCCTTGGTCGAGCAGTACTTC
. | TRBD2 | TRBJ2-3 | TRBV10-3 | CAITDSGGEDTQYF | TGTGCCATCACTGATAGCGGGGGGGAAGATACGCAGTATTTT
. | . | TRBJ1-5 | TRBV19 | CASRASGGQPQHF | TGTGCCAGTAGGGCCTCGGGGGGTCAGCCCCAGCATTTT
. | TRBD2 | TRBJ2-1 | TRBV7-9 | CASSLAVAASGLSYNEQFF | TGTGCCAGCAGCTTAGCGGTTGCGGCTAGCGGGTTATCCTACAATGAGCAGTTCTTC
. | TRBD2 | TRBJ2-7 | TRBV5-1 | CASSLGSAASGGDEQYF | TGCGCCAGCAGCTTGGGGAGTGCGGCTAGCGGGGGGGACGAGCAGTACTTC
once | TRBD2 | TRBJ2-7 | TRBV14 | CASSQDGRAVEQYF | TGTGCCAGCAGCCAAGACGGGAGGGCCGTCGAGCAGTACTTC
. | TRBD2 | TRBJ2-1 | TRBV6-6 | CASSYALAGGVNEQFF | TGTGCCAGCAGTTACGCGCTAGCGGGAGGAGTAAATGAGCAGTTCTTC
. | . | TRBJ1-2 | TRBV27 | CASSLGVMGGYTF | TGTGCCAGCAGCCTGGGAGTGATGGGTGGCTACACCTTC
. | TRBD2 | TRBJ2-7 | TRBV9 | CASSVGDYSYEQYF | TGTGCCAGCAGCGTTGGGGACTACTCCTACGAGCAGTACTTC
. | . | TRBJ2-3 | TRBV11-3 | CASDVDGRHTDTQYF | TGTGCCAGCGACGTCGACGGGAGACACACAGATACGCAGTATTTT
. | TRBD1 | TRBJ1-5 | TRBV6-1 | CASIRDSDSNQPQHF | TGTGCCAGCATACGGGACAGCGATAGCAATCAGCCCCAGCATTTT
. | TRBD1 | TRBJ2-7 | TRBV6-1 | CASTPWGQGYEQYF | TGTGCCAGCACCCCTTGGGGACAGGGCTACGAGCAGTACTTC
few | . | TRBJ1-5 | TRBV5-6 | CASTRWRNQPQHF | TGTGCCAGCACCCGATGGCGCAATCAGCCCCAGCATTTT
many | . | TRBJ1-1 | TRBV5-6 | CASSSRGRGTEAFF | TGTGCCAGCAGCTCAAGGGGGAGAGGCACTGAAGCTTTCTTT
. | . | TRBJ2-7 | TRBV19 | CASLQTHLSYEQYF | TGTGCCAGTCTCCAGACACACCTCTCCTACGAGCAGTACTTC
. | . | TRBJ1-3 | TRBV5-4 | CASSTSGGPFAGNTIYF | TGTGCCAGCAGCACCTCCGGGGGACCCTTCGCTGGAAACACCATATATTTT
. | . | TRBJ1-4 | TRBV9 | CASSVDPGQTNEKLFF | TGTGCCAGCAGCGTAGATCCCGGACAGACTAATGAAAAACTGTTTTTT
. | TRBD1 | TRBJ1-2 | TRBV5-6 | CASSPGTGIGYGYTF | TGTGCCAGCAGCCCCGGGACAGGGATAGGCTATGGCTACACCTTC
. | . | TRBJ2-7 | TRBV7-2 | CASSIEGTLPNEQYF | TGTGCCAGCAGCATAGAAGGGACACTACCTAACGAGCAGTACTTC
. | TRBD1 | TRBJ1-2 | TRBV4-2 | CASSQDPVWDSNDLNYGYTF | TGTGCCAGCAGCCAAGATCCTGTGTGGGACAGCAATGATCTTAACTATGGCTACACCTTC
. | . | TRBJ2-7 | TRBV28 | CASSLWGETYEQYF | TGTGCCAGCAGTTTATGGGGAGAAACCTACGAGCAGTACTTC
once | TRBD1 | TRBJ2-3 | TRBV5-1 | CASSPGTGGTDTQYF | TGCGCCAGCAGCCCGGGGACAGGGGGCACAGATACGCAGTATTTT
. | . | TRBJ1-1 | TRBV10-2 | CASSSTATNTEAFF | TGCGCCAGTTCCTCGACAGCCACGAACACTGAAGCTTTCTTT